This note documents a single T cell receptor beta chain sequence. Original handling: Estimated nucleated cell counts came from reference gene primer amplification. Some clones are missing from TCRdb's copy, which holds only in-frame ones; the method was immunoSEQ multiplex PCR. The V and J calls and clone size were taken over from that table, and D and trimming were inferred from the DNA. The data contain about 34,000 clones, about 91% of them singletons. The entry originates in a study of blood T cell repertoires in COVID-19. Study context: Whether acute or convalescent, the COVID-19 samples came from the United States, Italy and Spain. Sources were T cells, B-cell-depleted T cells, or PBMCs; the material itself was cDNA or gDNA.

Source material: peripheral blood. The TCR originated in a woman aged 80 or older with acute or convalescent COVID-19.

The CDR3 nucleotides are TGTGCCAGCAGTTACGGGGATTCCAGAACCTACGAGCAGTACTTC. Translation: CASSYGDSRTYEQYF. The chain links TRBV27 to TRBJ2-7, with D perhaps matching TRBD2 (5 bases). The ends were cut back, 4 bases at V and 2 bases at J, with 15 bases in the middle. The CDR3 loop spans 15 amino acids. Germline V gene data show CDR1 as MNHEY and CDR2 as SMNVEV (reference sequence).